These T cell receptor beta chains were read from a single sample in a study of naive and memory T cell subsets. TCRdb re-called the UMI-ligation and nested PCR reads with MiXCR, one entry per CDR3 protein. This table has around 160,000 distinct CDR3 sequences, 17% appearing once. Source material: naive CD4+ T cells from blood. These receptors were collected from a human donor in good health. CDR3s include the opening cysteine and the closing phenylalanine or tryptophan. A D gene is named only where the DNA matches it firmly. The listing skips clone size in some rows; elsewhere it reads once, few, many or a size class.

CDR3,DNA,V,J,size,D
CASSLGTDREQYF,TGTGCCAGCAGTTTGGGGACCGACAGAGAGCAGTACTTC,TRBV12-3/TRBV12-4,TRBJ2-7,many,NA
CASSLGKLAGGPHEQFF,TGTGCCAGCAGTTTGGGGAAACTAGCGGGAGGGCCCCATGAGCAGTTCTTC,TRBV28,TRBJ2-1,NA,TRBD2
CAISEIPGGETQYF,TGTGCCATCAGTGAGATTCCCGGAGGAGAGACCCAGTACTTC,TRBV10-3,TRBJ2-5,few,NA
CSVEDRTIGTDTQYF,TGCAGCGTTGAAGATCGTACCATTGGCACAGATACGCAGTATTTT,TRBV29-1,TRBJ2-3,NA,NA
CASTPGGTGDYGYTF,TGCGCCAGCACACCTGGAGGAACAGGGGACTATGGCTACACCTTC,TRBV5-1,TRBJ1-2,few,TRBD1
CASISQLAKNIQYF,TGTGCCAGCATTTCACAGCTAGCCAAAAACATTCAGTACTTC,TRBV6-1,TRBJ2-4,NA,NA
CASSLALEANIQYF,TGTGCCAGCAGCTTAGCCCTGGAGGCAAACATTCAGTACTTC,TRBV7-9,TRBJ2-4,NA,NA
CSGGDRGKETQYF,TGCAGCGGTGGGGACAGGGGAAAAGAGACCCAGTACTTC,TRBV29-1,TRBJ2-5,NA,TRBD1
CASSRQHEQFF,TGTGCCAGCAGCAGACAGCATGAGCAGTTCTTC,TRBV5-4,TRBJ2-1,NA,NA
CASSYEGQGRYGYTF,TGTGCCAGCAGTTACGAGGGACAGGGTCGGTATGGCTACACCTTC,TRBV6-5,TRBJ1-2,few,TRBD1